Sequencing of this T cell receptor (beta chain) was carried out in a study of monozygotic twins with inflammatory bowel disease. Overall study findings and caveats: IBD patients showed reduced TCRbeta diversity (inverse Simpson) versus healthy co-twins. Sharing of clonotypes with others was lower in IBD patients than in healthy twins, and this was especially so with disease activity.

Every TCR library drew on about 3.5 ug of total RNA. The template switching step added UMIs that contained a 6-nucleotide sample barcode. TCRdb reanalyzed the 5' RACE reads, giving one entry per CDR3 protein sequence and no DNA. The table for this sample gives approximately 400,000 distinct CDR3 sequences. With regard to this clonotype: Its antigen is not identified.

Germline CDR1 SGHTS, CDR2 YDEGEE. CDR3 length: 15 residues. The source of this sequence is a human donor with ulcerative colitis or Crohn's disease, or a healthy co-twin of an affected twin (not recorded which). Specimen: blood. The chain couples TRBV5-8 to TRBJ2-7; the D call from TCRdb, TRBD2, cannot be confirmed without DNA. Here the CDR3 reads CASSLWRELSYEQYF.